Below are 29 T cell receptor beta chains sequenced from a single sample in a study of CD8 T cells in ankylosing spondylitis. TCRdb reanalysed the 5' RACE reads using MiXCR and keeps one entry per CDR3 protein. The repertoire holds more than 300,000 distinct CDR3 sequences, approximately 10% seen once, with roughly 9.2% in the top ten. Sequencing input: blood, either unsorted or a sorted T cell fraction (not recorded which). These receptors were obtained from a female donor with ankylosing spondylitis or in good health (not recorded which).

In this sample, this clonotype turned up many times. DNA of the CDR3: TGCGCCAGCAGTCGTAGCGGGGGGGAAAACAATGAGCAGTTCTTC. It codes for CASSRSGGENNEQFF. This chain uses TRBV5-1 with TRBJ2-1; 11 bases are a match to TRBD2. Trimming cost V 5 bases and J 5 bases; bases outside gene matches: 6. From germline, CDR1 is SGHRS and CDR2 YFSETQ. CDR3 size: 15 residues.

This clonotype was seen many times. The J gene is TRBJ2-3, the V gene TRBV5-1, with D perhaps matching TRBD1 or TRBD2 (5 bases each). V gave up 3 bases and J gave up 0 bases, with 8 bases separating them. Looked up from germline, CDR1 is SGHRS and CDR2 is YFSETQ. CDR3 length: 14 residues. The CDR3 sequence: CASSWGTSTDTQYF. In DNA form, the CDR3 reads TGCGCCAGCAGCTGGGGGACCAGCACAGATACGCAGTATTTT.

Notes on this clonotype: It is likely a read error, because the conserved phenylalanine at the end of the CDR3 is missing. CDR3 loop: CASSLPTGNNEQFY. Written as DNA, the CDR3 is TGTGCCAGCAGTTTACCCACCGGTAACAATGAGCAGTTCTAC. The chain couples TRBV28 to TRBJ2-1; D remains unclear. With 2 bases removed from V and 5 bases from J, the gap between germline ends came to 10 bases. Per the germline V gene, CDR1 is MDHEN and CDR2 is SYDVKM. The CDR3 runs 14 residues.

This clonotype was seen a few times. The chain has TRBV5-6 and TRBJ2-5, with 10 bases lining up with TRBD2. This CDR3 has 16 residues. Germline assignment: CDR1 SGHDT and CDR2 YYEEEE. V was pared by 0 bases and J by 5 bases, with 7 bases of the junction left unmatched. DNA of the CDR3: TGTGCCAGCAGCTTGGATCCAGCGGGAGGGTTGGAGACCCAGTACTTC. Its translation: CASSLDPAGGLETQYF.

This clonotype came up many times. The gene calls are TRBV20-1 and TRBJ2-7; 11 bases agree with TRBD2. Looked up from germline, CDR1 is DFQATT and CDR2 is SNEGSKA (reference sequence). J was trimmed by 1 base and V by 5 bases; bases with no gene match: 4. This CDR3 region has 14 residues. In DNA, the CDR3 is TGCAGTGCTGGCGTAGCGGGAGGGTCCTACGAGCAGTACTTC. Protein sequence: CSAGVAGGSYEQYF.

The chain couples TRBV7-9 to TRBJ1-1; weak D call: TRBD1 (5 bases). The V and J ends lost 5 bases and 11 bases respectively, with 24 bases between them. The germline V gene has CDR1 SEHNR and CDR2 FQNEAQ (reference sequence). This CDR3 is built from 15 residues. CDR3 amino acids: CASSVGGGRESPAFF. The CDR3, as DNA: TGTGCCAGCAGCGTGGGAGGAGGCAGGGAGTCTCCGGCTTTCTTT.

Concerning this clonotype itself: It is likely a read error, because the conserved phenylalanine at the end of the CDR3 is missing. The chain is built from TRBV3-1 and TRBJ2-2, with D maybe TRBD2 (6 bases). CDR1 and CDR2 (germline): LGHDT, YNNKEL (reference sequence). Trimming pared 2 bases from V and 3 bases from J, leaving 13 bases between. There are 16 residues in the CDR3. This CDR3 reads CASSQYGTQDTGELFL. The CDR3 region has the DNA TGTGCCAGCAGCCAATACGGGACTCAGGACACCGGGGAGCTGTTTTTG.

This clonotype was seen at least ten times. This rearrangement joins TRBV6-1 to TRBJ2-1; tentatively, D is TRBD2 (6 bases). This CDR3 is built from 13 residues. Trimming removed 10 bases from V and 7 bases from J, with 17 bases in between. The germline gives CDR1 MNHNS, CDR2 SASEGT. The CDR3 sequence: CATIGGSLNEQFF. DNA of the CDR3: TGTGCCACGATCGGGGGAAGCCTTAATGAGCAGTTCTTC.

This clonotype occurred many times. The rearrangement links TRBV15 to TRBJ2-1; 8 bases map to TRBD2. Unmatched junction bases numbered 9, after V lost 2 bases and J lost 6 bases. CDR3 length equals 16 residues. Germline-derived CDR1 and CDR2 are LNHNV and YYDKDF (reference sequence). CDR3 region: CATSRPRGGIVNEQFF. CDR3 coding DNA: TGTGCCACCAGCAGACCTCGGGGGGGCATCGTCAATGAGCAGTTCTTC.

This clonotype was detected a few times. The V gene is TRBV6-6, the J gene TRBJ2-7, with D unresolved. CDR1 is MNHNY, CDR2 SVGAGI, per germline (reference sequence). This CDR3 comprises 13 residues. V was cut by 1 base and J by 4 bases, with 8 bases left in between. The CDR3 sequence: CASSYLILYEQYF. Written as DNA, the CDR3 is TGTGCCAGCAGTTACTTGATTCTTTACGAGCAGTACTTC.

The rearrangement uses TRBV5-1 and TRBJ2-3; possibly TRBD2 for D (6 bases). Germline V gene data show CDR1 as SGHRS and CDR2 as YFSETQ. The CDR3 totals 15 residues. Deletions cut 4 bases from V and 4 bases from J, with 16 bases between. The DNA for the CDR3 is TGCGCCAGCAGCACCTCCGGGACTGTTTCAGATACGCAGTATTTT. This translates into CASSTSGTVSDTQYF.

This clonotype occurred many times. This rearrangement joins TRBV5-1 to TRBJ2-1; a possible D gene is TRBD2 (5 bases). The V gene lost 4 bases and the J gene lost 8 bases, with 19 bases spanning the gap. The CDR3 has 15 residues. Per the germline V gene, CDR1 is SGHRS and CDR2 is YFSETQ. CDR3 nucleotide sequence: TGCGCCAGCAGCCTCTTGTGGGGAGCAGATGATGAGCAGTTCTTC. Protein product: CASSLLWGADDEQFF.

This clonotype was detected only a few times. One base away lies a much larger clone, so this may be a sequencing read error. The gene calls are TRBV20-1 and TRBJ2-5, with 11 bases identical to TRBD2. This CDR3 is built from 17 residues. Germline V gene data show CDR1 as DFQATT and CDR2 as SNEGSKA (reference sequence). The DNA for the CDR3 is TGCTGTGCTAGAGATCCGATCGGGACTAGCGGACAAGAGACCCAGTACTTC. Amino acid sequence: CCARDPIGTSGQETQYF.

This clonotype was detected many times. The rearrangement links TRBV7-8 to TRBJ2-1, with a possible D match to TRBD2 (8 bases). The CDR3 runs to 17 residues. Trimming left V 1 base short and J 8 bases short, with 21 bases between. Per the germline V gene, CDR1 is SGHVS and CDR2 is FQNEAQ. CDR3 sequence: CASSLGQGAAGGYEQFF. For the CDR3, the DNA is TGTGCCAGCAGCTTAGGACAGGGAGCGGCGGGAGGATATGAGCAGTTCTTC. Full variable domain (missing parts from reference TRBV7-8 and TRBJ2-1): GAGVSQSPRYKVAKRGQDVALRCDPISGHVSLFWYQQALGQGPEFLTYFQNEAQLDKSGLPSDRFFAERPEGSVSTLKIQRTQQEDSAVYLCASSLGQGAAGGYEQFFGPGTRLTVL.

V gene TRBV5-1 combines with J gene TRBJ1-2, with 8 positions matching TRBD1. The V gene's germline CDR1 is SGHRS and CDR2 YFSETQ. This CDR3 has 15 amino acids. J gave up 0 bases and V 5 bases, and 6 bases lay outside the gene matches. The CDR3 loop reads CASRRSTGANYGYTF. In nucleotides, the CDR3 is TGCGCCAGCAGACGGTCGACAGGGGCTAACTATGGCTACACCTTC.

This clonotype showed up many times. The gene calls are TRBV12-3 or TRBV12-4 and TRBJ1-5; 7 positions match TRBD1. The CDR3 has 14 residues. Trimming at V came to 7 bases and at J to 3 bases, leaving 6 bases not matched to a gene. In nucleotides, the CDR3 is TGTGCCAGCACCCGGGGACAGAACAATCAGCCCCAGCATTTT. As protein: CASTRGQNNQPQHF.

V and J are TRBV20-1 and TRBJ1-5; possible D gene TRBD1, 5 bases. Germline lookup yields CDR1 DFQATT and CDR2 SNEGSKA (reference sequence). This CDR3 contains 17 residues. The CDR3 sequence is CCGKARGVTGRNQPQHF. In DNA, the CDR3 is TGCTGTGGCAAGGCCCGGGGTGTAACGGGACGCAATCAGCCCCAGCATTTT.

The sample holds many counts of this clonotype. The chain uses TRBV20-1 and TRBJ2-7; 7 nucleotides line up with TRBD2. This CDR3 region has 11 residues. V lost 6 bases, J lost 3 bases, and 2 bases stayed unmatched. Germline CDR1 reads DFQATT; CDR2 reads SNEGSKA (reference sequence). CDR3 protein: CSAWTSYEQYF. The CDR3 DNA follows: TGCAGTGCCTGGACTAGCTACGAGCAGTACTTC.

This chain connects TRBV6-1 to TRBJ2-3; 7 bases match TRBD1. The V gene end was trimmed by 5 bases and the J gene end by 5 bases; junction bases not matched to a gene: 10. From germline, CDR1 is MNHNS and CDR2 SASEGT. The length of the CDR3 is 15 residues. DNA of the CDR3: TGTGCCAGCAGTCCACTAGGGCAGGGGGTAGATACGCAGTATTTT. Residues: CASSPLGQGVDTQYF.

This clonotype came up many times. This sequence joins TRBV24-1 and TRBJ2-3, with a tentative D call TRBD1 (5 bases). V was trimmed by 3 bases and J by 2 bases, leaving 17 bases between them. The CDR3 length is 17 residues. The germline gives CDR1 KGHDR, CDR2 SFDVKD. CDR3 sequence (DNA): TGTGCCACCAGTGATCCCGGACACTACGGCGTCACAGATACGCAGTATTTT. This gives the protein CATSDPGHYGVTDTQYF.

Concerning this clonotype itself: This clone may be a read error of a much larger clone one base away. The chain employs TRBV5-6 and TRBJ2-7, with D hard to call. This CDR3 spans 11 amino acids. V lost 3 bases and J lost 5, with 6 bases in between. From germline, CDR1 is SGHDT and CDR2 YYEEEE. This CDR3 is CASSSFHEQYF. The CDR3 nucleotides are TGTGCCAGCAGCTCGTTCCACGAGCAGTACTTC.

This clonotype was seen many times. This chain joins TRBV10-3 and TRBJ1-1; D gene ambiguous. This CDR3 comprises 12 residues. The V gene's germline CDR1 is ENHRY and CDR2 SYGVKD. V gave up 1 base and J gave up 7 bases, with 7 bases separating them. The CDR3 is CAISEFGFEAFF. In nucleotides, the CDR3 is TGTGCCATCAGTGAGTTTGGTTTTGAAGCTTTCTTT.

This clonotype was observed at least ten times. The chain links TRBV5-1 to TRBJ1-5; D gene ambiguous. From germline, CDR1 is SGHRS and CDR2 YFSETQ. CDR3 length equals 14 residues. V was clipped by 0 bases and J by 5 bases, with 9 bases between them. CDR3 coding DNA: TGCGCCAGCAGCTTGGGCACACCTGATCAGCCCCAGCATTTT. Protein product: CASSLGTPDQPQHF.

The V and J genes are TRBV5-4 and TRBJ2-1; 15 bases match TRBD2. Germline-derived CDR1 and CDR2 are SGHNT and YYREEE (reference sequence). The CDR3 has 15 amino acids. The V gene end was trimmed by 5 bases and the J gene end by 7 bases; junction bases not matched to a gene: 4. CDR3 nucleotides: TGTGCCAGCAGGTGGACTAGCGGGGGGGTGAATGAGCAGTTCTTC. This sequence encodes CASRWTSGGVNEQFF. Using reference TRBV5-4 and TRBJ2-1 for the parts outside the CDR3, the full variable domain is ETGVTQSPTHLIKTRGQQVTLRCSSQSGHNTVSWYQQALGQGPQFIFQYYREEENGRGNFPPRFSGLQFPNYSSELNVNALELDDSALYLCASRWTSGGVNEQFFGPGTRLTVL.

This clonotype has a count of ten or more. DNA of the CDR3: TGCAGTGCTAGATCTAGCGGGATCTACAATGAGCAGTTCTTC. It encodes CSARSSGIYNEQFF. The chain is built from TRBV20-1 and TRBJ2-1, with TRBD2 identical over 9 bases. Unmatched junction bases numbered 2, after V lost 2 bases and J lost 3 bases. Germline lookup yields CDR1 DFQATT and CDR2 SNEGSKA (reference sequence). CDR3 size: 14 residues.

This clonotype was seen ten or more times. V and J are TRBV20-1 and TRBJ2-1; 9 bases are a match to TRBD2. Germline V gene sequence: CDR1 DFQATT, CDR2 SNEGSKA (reference sequence). J was trimmed by 8 bases and V by 5 bases; bases with no gene match: 16. This CDR3 spans 16 amino acids. DNA for the CDR3: TGCAGTGCTTCCCCCATCGCGGGGGGGCCAGTCTATGAGCAGTTCTTC. Its protein is CSASPIAGGPVYEQFF.

The rearrangement links TRBV5-1 to TRBJ2-1, with 13 bases fitting TRBD2. Germline V lookup: CDR1 SGHRS, CDR2 YFSETQ. The junction had 11 bases not matched to a gene; V was cut back by 4 bases and J by 1 base. The CDR3 loop spans 19 amino acids. The chain's CDR3 is CASSPGLAGSSRSYNEQFF. In nucleotides, the CDR3 is TGCGCCAGCAGCCCGGGACTAGCGGGGAGTAGTAGATCCTACAATGAGCAGTTCTTC. Drawing the rest from reference TRBV5-1 and TRBJ2-1, the complete variable domain is KAGVTQTPRYLIKTRGQQVTLSCSPISGHRSVSWYQQTPGQGLQFLFEYFSETQRNKGNFPGRFSGRQFSNSRSEMNVSTLELGDSALYLCASSPGLAGSSRSYNEQFFGPGTRLTVL.

The chain has TRBV7-9 and TRBJ1-1; D perhaps matches TRBD1 (6 bases). CDR1 is SEHNR and CDR2 is FQNEAQ in the germline V gene (reference sequence). Trimming removed 6 bases from V and 6 bases from J, with 17 bases in between. The CDR3 is made up of 14 amino acids. Here the CDR3 reads CASSSGDPRAEAFF. In nucleotides, the CDR3 is TGTGCCAGCAGTTCAGGGGACCCCAGGGCTGAAGCTTTCTTT.

V usage is TRBV19 and J usage is TRBJ1-5, with 7 bases identical to TRBD1. Germline trimming cut 8 bases from V and 5 bases from J; bases unmatched to any gene: 9. The germline V gene has CDR1 LNHDA and CDR2 SQIVND (reference sequence). CDR3 length: 14 amino acids. The CDR3, as DNA: TGTGCCAGTTCGGACAGGCAACGATATCAGCCCCAGCATTTT. This translates into CASSDRQRYQPQHF.